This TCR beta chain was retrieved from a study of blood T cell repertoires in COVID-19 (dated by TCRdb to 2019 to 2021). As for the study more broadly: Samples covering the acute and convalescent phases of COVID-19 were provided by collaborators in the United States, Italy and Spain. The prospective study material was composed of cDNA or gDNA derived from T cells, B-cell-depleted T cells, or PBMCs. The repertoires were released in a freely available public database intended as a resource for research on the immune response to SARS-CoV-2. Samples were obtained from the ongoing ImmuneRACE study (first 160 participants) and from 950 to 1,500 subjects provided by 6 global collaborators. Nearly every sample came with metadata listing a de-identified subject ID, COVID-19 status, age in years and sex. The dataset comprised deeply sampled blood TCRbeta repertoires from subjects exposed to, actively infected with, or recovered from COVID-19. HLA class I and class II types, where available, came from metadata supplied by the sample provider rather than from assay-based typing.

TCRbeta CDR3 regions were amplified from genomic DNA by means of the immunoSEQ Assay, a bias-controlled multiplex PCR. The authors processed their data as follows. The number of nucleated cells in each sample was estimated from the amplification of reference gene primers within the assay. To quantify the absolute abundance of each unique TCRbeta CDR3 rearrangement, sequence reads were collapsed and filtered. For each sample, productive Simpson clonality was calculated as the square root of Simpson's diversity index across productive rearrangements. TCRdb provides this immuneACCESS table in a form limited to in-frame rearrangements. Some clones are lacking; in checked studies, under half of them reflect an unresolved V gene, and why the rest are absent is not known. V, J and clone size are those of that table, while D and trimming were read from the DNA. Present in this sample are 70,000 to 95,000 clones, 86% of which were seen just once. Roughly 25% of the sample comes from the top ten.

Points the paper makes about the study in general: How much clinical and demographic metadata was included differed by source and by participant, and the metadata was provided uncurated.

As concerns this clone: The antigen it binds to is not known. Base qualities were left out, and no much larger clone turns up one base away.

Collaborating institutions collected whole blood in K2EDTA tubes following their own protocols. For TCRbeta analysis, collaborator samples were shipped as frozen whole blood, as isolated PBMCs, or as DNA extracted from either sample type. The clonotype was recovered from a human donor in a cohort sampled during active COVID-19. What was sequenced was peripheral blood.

The CDR3 sequence is CASSQEADRANEQYF. The nucleotide sequence reads as follows: TGCGCCAGCAGCCAAGAGGCGGACAGGGCCAACGAGCAGTACTTC. Here the chain combines TRBV4-3 and TRBJ2-7, with TRBD1 matching 8 junction bases. Germline trimming: 0 bases from V, 5 bases from J; junction bases outside gene matches: 6. The germline V gene yields LGHNA for CDR1 and YSLEER for CDR2. The CDR3 numbers 15 residues from cysteine through phenylalanine. Only the CDR3 DNA is retained, 45 bases long and in frame from the first base.